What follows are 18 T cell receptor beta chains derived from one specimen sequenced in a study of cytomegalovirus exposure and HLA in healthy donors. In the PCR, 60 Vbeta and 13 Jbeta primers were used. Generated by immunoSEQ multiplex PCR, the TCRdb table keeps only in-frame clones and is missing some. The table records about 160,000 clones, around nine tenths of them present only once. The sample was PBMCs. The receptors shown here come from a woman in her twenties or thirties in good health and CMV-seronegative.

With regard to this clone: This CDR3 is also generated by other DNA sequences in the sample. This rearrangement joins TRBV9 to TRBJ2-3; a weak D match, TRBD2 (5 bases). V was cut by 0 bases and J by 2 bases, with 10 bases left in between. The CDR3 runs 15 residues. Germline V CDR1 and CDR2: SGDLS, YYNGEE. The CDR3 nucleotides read TGTGCCAGCAGCGTAGTTGCGGGTAACACAGATACGCAGTATTTT. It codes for CASSVVAGNTDTQYF.

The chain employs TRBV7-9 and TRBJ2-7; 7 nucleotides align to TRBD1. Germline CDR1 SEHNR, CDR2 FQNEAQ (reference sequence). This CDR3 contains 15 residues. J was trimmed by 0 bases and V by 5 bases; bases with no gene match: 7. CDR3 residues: CASSTGTASSYEQYF. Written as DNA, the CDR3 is TGTGCCAGCAGCACGGGGACAGCGAGCTCCTACGAGCAGTACTTC.

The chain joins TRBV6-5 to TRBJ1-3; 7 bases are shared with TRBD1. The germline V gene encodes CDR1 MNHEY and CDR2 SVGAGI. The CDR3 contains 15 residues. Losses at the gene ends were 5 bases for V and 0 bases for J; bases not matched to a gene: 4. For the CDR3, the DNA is TGTGCCAGCAGTGGGGACAGTACCTCTGGAAACACCATATATTTT. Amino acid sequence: CASSGDSTSGNTIYF.

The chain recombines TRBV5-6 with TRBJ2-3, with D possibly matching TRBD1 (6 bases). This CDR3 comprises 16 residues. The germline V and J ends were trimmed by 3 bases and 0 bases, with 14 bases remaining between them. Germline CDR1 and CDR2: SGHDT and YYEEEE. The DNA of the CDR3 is TGTGCCAGCAGCTCGGGACACGACTCTAGCACAGATACGCAGTATTTT. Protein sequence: CASSSGHDSSTDTQYF.

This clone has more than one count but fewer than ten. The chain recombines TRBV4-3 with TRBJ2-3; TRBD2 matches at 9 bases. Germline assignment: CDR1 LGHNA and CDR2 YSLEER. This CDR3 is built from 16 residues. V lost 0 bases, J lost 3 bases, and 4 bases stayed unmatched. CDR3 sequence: CASSQDSSGVTDTQYF. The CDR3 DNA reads TGCGCCAGCAGCCAAGACTCTAGCGGGGTGACAGATACGCAGTATTTT.

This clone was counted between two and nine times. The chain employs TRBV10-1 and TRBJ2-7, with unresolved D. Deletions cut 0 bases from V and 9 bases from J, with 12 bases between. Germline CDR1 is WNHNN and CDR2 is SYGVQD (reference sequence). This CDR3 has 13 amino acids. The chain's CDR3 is CASSESDFTGQYF. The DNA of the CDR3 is TGCGCCAGCAGTGAGTCTGATTTTACGGGGCAGTACTTC.

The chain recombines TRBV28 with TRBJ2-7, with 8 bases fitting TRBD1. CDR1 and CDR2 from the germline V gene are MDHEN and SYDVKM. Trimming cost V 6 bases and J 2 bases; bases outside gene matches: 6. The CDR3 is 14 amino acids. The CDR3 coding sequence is TGTGCCAGCAGGGGGGGACAGGCTCCCTACGAGCAGTACTTC. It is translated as CASRGGQAPYEQYF.

The CDR3 coding sequence is TGTGCCAGCAGCTTAGAGGGGACTAGGGACTTCCCCTACGAGCAGTACTTC. Residues: CASSLEGTRDFPYEQYF. This chain links TRBV11-2 with TRBJ2-7; TRBD2 matches 8 bases. V lost 0 bases to trimming and J lost 2 bases; unmatched junction nucleotides: 9. The length of the CDR3 is 17 residues. Per the germline V gene, CDR1 is SGHAT and CDR2 is FQNNGV.

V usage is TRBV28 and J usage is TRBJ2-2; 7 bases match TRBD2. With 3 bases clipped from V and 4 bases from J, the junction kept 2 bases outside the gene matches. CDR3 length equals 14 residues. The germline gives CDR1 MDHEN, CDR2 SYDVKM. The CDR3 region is CASSLGGTTGELFF. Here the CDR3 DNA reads TGTGCCAGCAGTTTGGGGGGGACCACCGGGGAGCTGTTTTTT.

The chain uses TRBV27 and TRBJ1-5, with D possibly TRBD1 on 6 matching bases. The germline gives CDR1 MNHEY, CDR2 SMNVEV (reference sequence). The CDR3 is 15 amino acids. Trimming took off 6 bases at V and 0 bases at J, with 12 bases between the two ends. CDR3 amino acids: CASSLQGTSNQPQHF. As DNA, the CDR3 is TGTGCCAGCAGCCTTCAGGGGACTAGCAATCAGCCCCAGCATTTT.

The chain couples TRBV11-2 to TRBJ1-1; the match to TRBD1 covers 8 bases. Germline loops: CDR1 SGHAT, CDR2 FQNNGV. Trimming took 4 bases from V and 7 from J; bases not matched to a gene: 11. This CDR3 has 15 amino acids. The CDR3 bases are TGTGCCAGCAGCTCACTGGGACAGGTGACCCTTGAAGCTTTCTTT. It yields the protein CASSSLGQVTLEAFF.

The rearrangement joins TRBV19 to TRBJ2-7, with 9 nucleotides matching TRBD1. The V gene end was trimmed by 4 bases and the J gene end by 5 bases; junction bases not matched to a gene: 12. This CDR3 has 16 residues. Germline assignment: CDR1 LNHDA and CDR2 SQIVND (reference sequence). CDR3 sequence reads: CASSRTGTGNPHEQYF. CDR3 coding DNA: TGTGCCAGTAGTAGGACCGGGACAGGGAACCCCCACGAGCAGTACTTC.

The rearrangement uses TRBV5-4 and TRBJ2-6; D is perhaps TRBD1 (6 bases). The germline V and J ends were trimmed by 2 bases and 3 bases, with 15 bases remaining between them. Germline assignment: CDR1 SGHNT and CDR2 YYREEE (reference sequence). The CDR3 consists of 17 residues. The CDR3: CASSFRGRYGGANVLTF. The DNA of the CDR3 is TGTGCCAGCAGCTTCAGGGGCCGTTACGGTGGGGCCAACGTCCTGACTTTC.

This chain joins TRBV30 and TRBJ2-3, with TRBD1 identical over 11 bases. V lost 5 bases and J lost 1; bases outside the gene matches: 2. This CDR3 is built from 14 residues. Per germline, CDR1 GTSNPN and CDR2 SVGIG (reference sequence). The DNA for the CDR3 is TGTGCCTGGGGGGGACAGGGGGGCACAGATACGCAGTATTTT. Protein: CAWGGQGGTDTQYF.

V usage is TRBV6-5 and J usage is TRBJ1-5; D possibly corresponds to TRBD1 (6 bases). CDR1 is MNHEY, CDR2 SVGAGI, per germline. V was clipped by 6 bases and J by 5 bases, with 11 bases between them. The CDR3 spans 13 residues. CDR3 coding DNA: TGTGCCAGCAGATCAGGGGTACATCAGCCCCAGCATTTT. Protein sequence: CASRSGVHQPQHF.

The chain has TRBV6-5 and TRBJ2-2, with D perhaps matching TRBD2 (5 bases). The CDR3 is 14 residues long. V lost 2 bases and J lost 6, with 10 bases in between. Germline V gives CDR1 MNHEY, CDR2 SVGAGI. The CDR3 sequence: CASSYPRDPGELFF. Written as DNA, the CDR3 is TGTGCCAGCAGTTACCCGAGGGATCCCGGGGAGCTGTTTTTT.

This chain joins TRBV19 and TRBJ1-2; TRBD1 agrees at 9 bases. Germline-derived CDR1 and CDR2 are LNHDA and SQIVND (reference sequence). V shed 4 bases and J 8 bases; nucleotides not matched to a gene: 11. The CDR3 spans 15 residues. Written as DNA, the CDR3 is TGTGCCAGTAGTACACCGGGACAGGGCGGAGGAGGCTACACCTTC. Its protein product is CASSTPGQGGGGYTF.

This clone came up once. Here the CDR3 DNA reads TGCGCCAGCAGCTTGGGAGAATTCACAGATACGCAGTATTTT. Amino acids: CASSLGEFTDTQYF. V is TRBV5-1 and J is TRBJ2-3; the D is unclear. Germline V gene data show CDR1 as SGHRS and CDR2 as YFSETQ. With 0 bases removed from V and 2 bases from J, the gap between germline ends came to 7 bases. This CDR3 comprises 14 residues.